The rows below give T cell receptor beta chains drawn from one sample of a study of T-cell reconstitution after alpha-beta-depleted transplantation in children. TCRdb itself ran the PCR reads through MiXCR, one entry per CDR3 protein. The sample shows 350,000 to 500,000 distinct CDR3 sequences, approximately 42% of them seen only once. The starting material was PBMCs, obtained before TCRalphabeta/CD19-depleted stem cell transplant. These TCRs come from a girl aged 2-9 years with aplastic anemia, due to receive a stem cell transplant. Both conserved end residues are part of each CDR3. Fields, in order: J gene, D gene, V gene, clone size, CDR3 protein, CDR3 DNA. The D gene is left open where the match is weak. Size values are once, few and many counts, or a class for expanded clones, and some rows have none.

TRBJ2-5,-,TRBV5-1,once,CASSLGGGSQETQYF,TGCGCCAGCAGCTTGGGCGGCGGGTCCCAAGAGACCCAGTACTTC
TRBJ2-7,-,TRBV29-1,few,CSVEKGTGNEQYF,TGCAGCGTTGAAAAGGGGACGGGTAACGAGCAGTACTTC
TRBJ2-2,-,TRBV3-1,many,CASSQEGLTNTGELFF,TGTGCCAGCAGCCAAGAGGGACTGACGAACACCGGGGAGCTGTTTTTT
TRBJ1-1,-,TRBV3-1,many,CASSLLYQAFF,TGTGCCAGCAGTCTCCTTTATCAAGCTTTCTTT
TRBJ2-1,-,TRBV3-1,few,CASSQTGNEQFF,TGTGCCAGCAGCCAAACTGGGAATGAGCAGTTCTTC
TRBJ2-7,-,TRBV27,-,CASTYGYEQYF,TGTGCCAGCACTTACGGTTACGAGCAGTACTTC
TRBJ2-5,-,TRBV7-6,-,CASSLDGGQETQYF,TGTGCCAGCAGCTTAGACGGGGGCCAAGAGACCCAGTACTTC
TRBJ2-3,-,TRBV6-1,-,CASRSTDTDTQYF,TGTGCCAGCCGGTCGACGGACACAGATACGCAGTATTTT
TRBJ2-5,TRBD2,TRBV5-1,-,CASSLSGGKETQYF,TGCGCCAGCAGCCTCTCCGGGGGGAAAGAGACCCAGTACTTC
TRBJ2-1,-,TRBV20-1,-,CSARVLAGSYNEQFF,TGCAGTGCTAGAGTCCTGGCCGGCTCCTACAATGAGCAGTTCTTC
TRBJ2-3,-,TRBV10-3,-,CAISELRGLGANTDTQYF,TGTGCCATCAGTGAGTTGAGAGGGCTGGGGGCGAACACAGATACGCAGTATTTT
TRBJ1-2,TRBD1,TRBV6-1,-,CASSAIRDRVDYGYTF,TGTGCCAGCAGTGCTATCCGGGACAGGGTAGACTATGGCTACACCTTC
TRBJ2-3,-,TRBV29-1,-,CSVDRTDTQYF,TGCAGCGTTGACAGAACAGATACGCAGTATTTT
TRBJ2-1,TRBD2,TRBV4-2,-,CASSLQGRAQDEQFF,TGTGCCAGCAGCCTTCAAGGGAGGGCCCAGGATGAGCAGTTCTTC
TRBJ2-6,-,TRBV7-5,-,CISVPAANGPFSLSRSSGANVLTF,TGTATCTCCGTGCCAGCAGCGAATGGGCCTTTTTCGCTCAGTCGATCCTCTGGGGCCAACGTCCTGACTTTC
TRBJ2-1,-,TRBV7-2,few,CASSLVSAGYYNEQFF,TGTGCCAGCAGCTTAGTATCGGCGGGGTACTACAATGAGCAGTTCTTC
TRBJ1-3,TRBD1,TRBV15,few,CATSTRQGVGNTIYF,TGTGCCACCAGCACCCGACAGGGGGTTGGAAACACCATATATTTT
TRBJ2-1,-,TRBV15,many,CATSRDWAGYNEQFF,TGTGCCACCAGCAGAGATTGGGCGGGGTACAATGAGCAGTTCTTC
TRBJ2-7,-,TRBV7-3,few,CASSLLGDSYEQYF,TGTGCCAGCAGCTTGTTGGGAGATAGTTACGAGCAGTACTTC
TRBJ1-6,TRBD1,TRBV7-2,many,CASSGDSLNSPLHF,TGTGCCAGCTCTGGGGACAGCCTAAATTCACCCCTCCACTTT
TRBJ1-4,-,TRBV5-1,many,CASSAGAESEKLFF,TGCGCCAGCAGCGCAGGGGCTGAGAGTGAAAAACTGTTTTTT
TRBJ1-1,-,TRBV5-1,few,CASRDTGPFTEAFF,TGCGCCAGCAGAGATACAGGGCCGTTCACTGAAGCTTTCTTT
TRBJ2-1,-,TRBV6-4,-,CASSLLASGTKEQFF,TGTGCCAGCAGTTTACTAGCTTCGGGGACGAAGGAGCAGTTCTTC
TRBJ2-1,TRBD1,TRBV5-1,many,CASSLWDRGNYEQFF,TGCGCCAGCAGCTTATGGGACAGGGGTAACTATGAGCAGTTCTTC
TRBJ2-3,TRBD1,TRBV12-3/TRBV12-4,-,CASGTGRTDTQYF,TGTGCCAGCGGGACAGGACGAACAGATACGCAGTATTTT
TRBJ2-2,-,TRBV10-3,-,CAIQQGVGVTGELFF,TGTGCCATCCAACAGGGAGTCGGGGTCACCGGGGAGCTGTTTTTT
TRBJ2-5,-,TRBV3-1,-,CASSQAELFQETQYF,TGTGCCAGCAGCCAAGCGGAACTTTTCCAAGAGACCCAGTACTTC
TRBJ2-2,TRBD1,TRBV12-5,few,CASGLVQGAPGELFF,TGTGCTAGTGGTTTGGTACAGGGGGCCCCCGGGGAGCTGTTTTTT
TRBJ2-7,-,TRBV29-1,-,CSVGNEPYEQYF,TGCAGCGTTGGAAATGAACCCTACGAGCAGTACTTC
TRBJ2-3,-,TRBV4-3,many,CASSQDRQGRDTQYF,TGCGCCAGCAGCCAAGATCGGCAGGGGCGAGATACGCAGTATTTT